A single sample is the source of the 10 T cell receptor beta chains below, sequenced in a study of lymphopenia after photon versus proton radiotherapy. Profiled with immunoSEQ multiplex PCR; TCRdb holds only in-frame clones, not every one. The sample has 35,000 to 50,000 clones, over 75% seen once. The sample here was peripheral blood, taken from a patient treated with proton-based radiotherapy. These receptors came from a woman aged 65 to 85 with pancreatic cancer.

The chain uses TRBV11-3 and TRBJ2-7; D is uncertain. The CDR3 is 13 residues long. V was trimmed by 3 bases and J by 3 bases, leaving 9 bases between them. CDR1 SGHNT and CDR2 YENEEA come from the germline V gene. The CDR3 reads CASSFRTSYEQYF. CDR3 nucleotides: TGTGCCAGCAGCTTTCGCACCAGCTACGAGCAGTACTTC.

The chain has TRBV7-8 and TRBJ1-3; TRBD1 is a possible D gene (5 bases). CDR3 length equals 14 residues. Germline values: CDR1 SGHVS, CDR2 FQNEAQ. V gave up 3 bases and J gave up 4 bases, with 10 bases separating them. This CDR3 reads CASSLGGFGNTIYF. The DNA for the CDR3 is TGTGCCAGCAGCTTGGGGGGATTCGGAAACACCATATATTTT.

The CDR3 coding sequence is TGTGCCAGCAGCCAACCGGACAGGGACTATGGCTACACCTTC. As protein: CASSQPDRDYGYTF. V usage is TRBV4-2 and J usage is TRBJ1-2; TRBD1 matches 8 bases. With V trimmed by 2 bases and J by 3 bases, 2 bases remained unmatched. The CDR3 runs 14 residues. Germline V gene data show CDR1 as LGHNA and CDR2 as YNFKEQ.

The V call is TRBV13, the J call TRBJ1-6, with D possibly TRBD1 on 6 matching bases. The CDR3 contains 13 residues. CDR1 is PRHDT, CDR2 FYEKMQ, per germline (reference sequence). V gave up 5 bases and J gave up 8 bases, with 10 bases separating them. The CDR3 region has the DNA TGTGCCAGCAGCACTCACAGGGATTCACCCCTCCACTTT. The encoded protein is CASSTHRDSPLHF.

The table lists this clone with a few counts. V gene TRBV2 combines with J gene TRBJ2-5; tentative D call: TRBD1 (6 bases). V lost 6 bases and J lost 5, with 13 bases in between. Per the germline V gene, CDR1 is SNHLY and CDR2 is FYNNEI. The CDR3 is made up of 13 amino acids. CDR3 nucleotide sequence: TGTGCCAGCAGAAATACAGGGCGGGAGACCCAGTACTTC. It specifies CASRNTGRETQYF. The whole variable domain, filled in from reference TRBV2 and TRBJ2-5, reads EPEVTQTPSHQVTQMGQEVILRCVPISNHLYFYWYRQILGQKVEFLVSFYNNEISEKSEIFDDQFSVERPDGSNFTLKIRSTKLEDSAMYFCASRNTGRETQYFGPGTRLLVL.

CDR3 sequence: CAISESFSTGELFF. The CDR3 DNA reads TGTGCCATCAGTGAGTCGTTCAGCACCGGGGAGCTGTTTTTT. The V call is TRBV10-3, the J call TRBJ2-2; D uncertain. Per the germline V gene, CDR1 is ENHRY and CDR2 is SYGVKD. V lost 0 bases and J 4 bases, leaving 6 bases between the germline ends. CDR3 size: 14 residues.

This clone has only a few counts. CDR3 sequence reads: CASSLKPGMSTEAFF. In nucleotides, the CDR3 is TGTGCCAGCAGCTTGAAACCAGGGATGAGCACTGAAGCTTTCTTT. The V and J genes are TRBV5-6 and TRBJ1-1, with D tentatively TRBD1 (5 bases). The CDR3 spans 15 residues. Germline CDR1 is SGHDT and CDR2 is YYEEEE. The germline V and J ends were trimmed by 1 base and 4 bases, with 14 bases remaining between them.

The chain has TRBV19 and TRBJ2-5; 8 bases map to TRBD1. There are 15 residues in the CDR3. Losses at the gene ends were 6 bases for V and 5 bases for J; bases not matched to a gene: 11. The germline V gene encodes CDR1 LNHDA and CDR2 SQIVND (reference sequence). In nucleotides, the CDR3 is TGTGCCAGTAGCCCCCTGGACAGGGTGAGGGAGACCCAGTACTTC. Its protein is CASSPLDRVRETQYF.

This rearrangement joins TRBV28 to TRBJ2-7, with TRBD2 matching 8 bases. With V trimmed by 4 bases and J by 4 bases, 3 bases remained unmatched. The CDR3 runs 13 residues. Germline V gene lookup returns CDR1 MDHEN and CDR2 SYDVKM. CDR3 sequence reads: CASSSGLDYEQYF. CDR3 nucleotides: TGTGCCAGCAGTTCGGGACTAGATTACGAGCAGTACTTC.

The rearrangement joins TRBV28 to TRBJ2-7; 7 positions agree with TRBD1. Germline CDR1 MDHEN, CDR2 SYDVKM. The CDR3 spans 13 residues. Germline trimming cut 6 bases from V and 2 bases from J; bases unmatched to any gene: 4. CDR3 residues: CASRGDSTYEQYF. The DNA of the CDR3 is TGTGCCAGCAGAGGGGACAGCACCTACGAGCAGTACTTC.